These 19 T cell receptor beta chains were sequenced from one sample in a study of blood T cell repertoires in COVID-19. TCRdb keeps only in-frame clones here, not all; method: immunoSEQ multiplex PCR. The table includes around 270,000 clones, approximately 90% detected once. The sample was peripheral blood. Receptors were obtained from a man in his forties with acute or convalescent COVID-19.

The V gene is TRBV5-1, the J gene TRBJ1-3; TRBD1 might be the D (6 bases). CDR3 length: 15 amino acids. Germline V gene sequence: CDR1 SGHRS, CDR2 YFSETQ. V dropped 4 bases and J dropped 4 bases, with 15 bases sitting between them. CDR3 bases: TGCGCCAGCAGCCTGGGGCAGGGGCCCGGAAACACCATATATTTT. It translates to CASSLGQGPGNTIYF.

The chain employs TRBV9 and TRBJ1-5, with no clear D. Germline assignment: CDR1 SGDLS and CDR2 YYNGEE. The CDR3 contains 14 residues. V was cut by 0 bases and J by 1 base, with 5 bases left in between. The CDR3 sequence: CASSVGQSNQPQHF. The CDR3 DNA sequence: TGTGCCAGCAGCGTAGGGCAGAGCAATCAGCCCCAGCATTTT.

This clone was seen a few times. The rearrangement links TRBV9 to TRBJ1-2; the D gene is possibly TRBD1 (6 bases). V shed 3 bases and J shed 9 bases, with 15 bases lying between them. This CDR3 contains 13 residues. Germline-derived CDR1 and CDR2 are SGDLS and YYNGEE. The chain's CDR3 is CASSEGGRPRYTF. CDR3 in DNA: TGTGCCAGCAGCGAAGGGGGACGGCCTCGCTACACCTTC.

With regard to this clone: This specimen includes other DNA sequences encoding the same CDR3. V and J are TRBV2 and TRBJ2-7, with TRBD1 identical over 10 bases. From germline, CDR1 is SNHLY and CDR2 FYNNEI. The CDR3 is made up of 15 amino acids. Trimming cost V 1 base and J 2 bases; bases outside gene matches: 2. CDR3 sequence reads: CASSEGGQGAYEQYF. CDR3 sequence (DNA): TGTGCCAGCAGTGAAGGAGGACAGGGGGCCTACGAGCAGTACTTC.

To note about this clone: Other DNA sequences in this sample translate to the same CDR3. This sequence joins TRBV6-6 and TRBJ1-6, with unresolved D. Trimming pared 3 bases from V and 0 bases from J, leaving 3 bases between. The CDR3 is 14 residues long. Germline CDR1 and CDR2: MNHNY and SVGAGI (reference sequence). CDR3 nucleotide sequence: TGTGCCAGCAGTTATAGCTCCTATAATTCACCCCTCCACTTT. The encoded protein is CASSYSSYNSPLHF.

This chain uses TRBV19 with TRBJ2-1; 8 bases match TRBD2. V trimming: 2 bases; J trimming: 6 bases; junction bases outside the gene matches: 9. In germline, CDR1 is LNHDA, CDR2 SQIVND (reference sequence). There are 16 residues in the CDR3. CDR3 sequence reads: CASSILGGGSGNEQFF. CDR3 nucleotide sequence: TGTGCCAGTAGTATACTGGGCGGGGGGTCCGGCAATGAGCAGTTCTTC.

J is TRBJ2-2 and V is TRBV9, with D perhaps TRBD1 (6 bases). Trimming shortened V by 4 bases and J by 3 bases, and 13 bases separated the two germline ends. Germline loops: CDR1 SGDLS, CDR2 YYNGEE. The CDR3 length is 15 residues. CDR3 coding DNA: TGTGCCAGCAGCACTCAGGGGAAGGACACCGGGGAGCTGTTTTTT. It is translated as CASSTQGKDTGELFF.

The J gene is TRBJ2-1, the V gene TRBV27; 7 bases agree with TRBD1. Per germline, CDR1 MNHEY and CDR2 SMNVEV (reference sequence). The J segment lost 7 bases and the V segment lost 2 bases, leaving 11 bases of the junction unmatched. This CDR3 comprises 16 residues. The CDR3 spells CASSLLWQGVSNEQFF. The CDR3, as DNA: TGTGCCAGCAGTTTACTCTGGCAGGGGGTGTCGAATGAGCAGTTCTTC.

The CDR3 here is CSGETGKFHSNQPQHF. Written as DNA, the CDR3 is TGCAGTGGCGAGACAGGGAAATTTCATAGCAATCAGCCCCAGCATTTT. The chain joins TRBV29-1 to TRBJ1-5, with 7 bases aligning to TRBD1. The CDR3 is made up of 16 amino acids. Germline V lookup: CDR1 SQVTM, CDR2 ANQGSEA.

V and J are TRBV7-9 and TRBJ2-1; 9 bases map to TRBD2. The CDR3 covers 18 residues. After removal of 1 base from V and 1 base from J, the junction contained 8 bases not matched to a gene. Germline assignment: CDR1 SEHNR and CDR2 FQNEAQ (reference sequence). The chain's CDR3 is CASSLVSGGRRSYNEQFF. The CDR3, as DNA: TGTGCCAGCAGCTTAGTGAGCGGGGGGCGACGATCCTACAATGAGCAGTTCTTC.

This sequence joins TRBV10-3 and TRBJ1-1; TRBD1 matches 10 bases. CDR3 length equals 15 residues. The V gene end was trimmed by 7 bases and the J gene end by 4 bases; junction bases not matched to a gene: 9. Germline CDR1 reads ENHRY; CDR2 reads SYGVKD. CDR3 nucleotide sequence: TGTGCCATCAAAGGACAGGGGGTAAGTGGCACTGAAGCTTTCTTT. Encoded protein: CAIKGQGVSGTEAFF.

This chain connects TRBV5-4 to TRBJ2-1; TRBD2 matches at 8 bases. The CDR3 has 16 amino acids. The junction had 9 bases not matched to a gene; V was cut back by 3 bases and J by 4 bases. Germline CDR1 reads SGHNT; CDR2 reads YYREEE (reference sequence). The CDR3: CASSSGGGGRYNEQFF. CDR3 nucleotide sequence: TGTGCCAGCAGCTCGGGGGGCGGGGGGCGTTACAATGAGCAGTTCTTC.

This chain uses TRBV6-5 with TRBJ1-5, with unresolved D. Deletions cut 6 bases from V and 2 bases from J, with 14 bases between. The CDR3 has 15 amino acids. In germline, CDR1 is MNHEY, CDR2 SVGAGI. The CDR3 here is CASRAAGSGNQPQHF. The CDR3, as DNA: TGTGCCAGCAGGGCGGCGGGGTCGGGCAATCAGCCCCAGCATTTT.

The chain employs TRBV2 and TRBJ1-4; no firm D call. The CDR3 spans 13 residues. Trimming took off 10 bases at V and 7 bases at J, with 16 bases between the two ends. Germline CDR1 reads SNHLY; CDR2 reads FYNNEI. The CDR3 nucleotides read TGTGCCACCCAGGTCCCACGGGGTGAAAAACTGTTTTTT. Its translation: CATQVPRGEKLFF.

The rearrangement links TRBV3-1 (or the pseudogene TRBV3-2) to TRBJ1-5; D remains ambiguous. Trimming removed 0 bases at V and 6 bases at J, with 9 bases between. Germline CDR1 and CDR2: LGHDT and YNNKEL (reference sequence). CDR3 length: 14 residues. In DNA, the CDR3 is TGTGCCAGCAGCCAAGATAATCGGGGTCAGCCCCAGCATTTT. Translated: CASSQDNRGQPQHF.

V usage is TRBV2 and J usage is TRBJ1-5; the match to TRBD1 covers 9 bases. The trim removed 8 bases at V and 4 bases at J, leaving 6 bases unmatched. The CDR3 has 14 amino acids. CDR1 SNHLY and CDR2 FYNNEI come from the germline V gene. CDR3 bases: TGTGCCAGCTCGAGACAGGGGGTTAATCAGCCCCAGCATTTT. It translates to CASSRQGVNQPQHF.

This chain joins TRBV20-1 and TRBJ1-2, with D possibly being TRBD1 (5 bases). Trimming took 2 bases from V and 11 from J, leaving 9 bases between them. CDR3 length: 10 amino acids. Germline lookup yields CDR1 DFQATT and CDR2 SNEGSKA (reference sequence). The CDR3 reads CSARSKGYTF. The DNA for the CDR3 is TGCAGTGCTAGATCCAAGGGGTACACCTTC.

This clone was counted once. Other DNA sequences in this sample translate to the same CDR3. The V gene is TRBV10-2, the J gene TRBJ1-2; a weak D match, TRBD1 (5 bases). Germline values: CDR1 WSHSY, CDR2 SAAADI. This CDR3 region has 13 residues. V was cut by 6 bases and J by 5 bases, with 13 bases left in between. The CDR3 loop reads CASSEGQLYGYTF. The CDR3 coding sequence is TGCGCCAGCAGCGAGGGGCAGCTGTATGGCTACACCTTC.

The chain combines TRBV3-1 (or the pseudogene TRBV3-2) with TRBJ2-7, with D possibly matching TRBD2 (6 bases). V lost 1 base and J 6 bases, leaving 16 bases between the germline ends. The length of the CDR3 is 15 residues. Germline CDR1 and CDR2: LGHDT and YNNKEL (reference sequence). The CDR3 DNA sequence: TGTGCCAGCAGCCAAGCCCCCGGAGGGAGTCTCGAGCAGTACTTC. It codes for CASSQAPGGSLEQYF.